The clone carrying this TCR beta chain was found a few times. As yet, its antigen is unknown. This entry belongs to a study of response to subunit inactivated influenza vaccine. The study, taken as a whole, reports: Researchers suggested that each seasonal influenza vaccination recruits few new T cells.

The germline CDR1 and CDR2 sequences are SGHDN and FVKESK. The V and J ends lost 0 bases and 4 bases, in that order; junction bases with no gene match: 5. CDR3 length: 17 residues. A single record per CDR3 protein comes from TCRdb applying MiXCR to the RT-PCR reads. Among under 550,000 distinct CDR3 sequences listed, approximately 6.9% were seen once. The gene calls are TRBV14 and TRBJ2-1, with TRBD2 matching 11 bases. This TCR derives from a man between 50 and 70 years old who received an inactivated influenza vaccine. The sample in question was PBMCs from blood, obtained about 24 months after vaccination. The CDR3 nucleotides read TGTGCCAGCAGCCAAGATCGAACTAGCGGGGGTTACAATGAGCAGTTCTTC. Encoded protein: CASSQDRTSGGYNEQFF.